Only one count was recorded for the clone carrying this T cell receptor beta chain. What it binds is not known. The archived tumor blocks came from patients without neoadjuvant therapy before resection. Clones were read by immunoSEQ multiplex PCR, and TCRdb kept only the in-frame ones, dropping some. The table lists 3,600 or so clones, roughly two fifths of them singletons. The sample belongs to a study of CXCR4 blockade with PD-1 therapy in pancreatic cancer. The study's findings and limits: Tumor clonality averaged roughly 0.15 versus 0.05 in healthy blood, not predicting survival. More frequent amino acid clones had more nucleotide rearrangements, suggesting convergent selection.

The source of this sequence is a human donor with pancreatic ductal adenocarcinoma. Material for sequencing was tumor tissue.

The CDR3 DNA sequence: TGCAGCGTGCGGGGGGCGTTAAGAGAGACCCAGTACTTC. It codes for CSVRGALRETQYF. V gene TRBV29-1 combines with J gene TRBJ2-5; 8 bases agree with TRBD2. Per germline, CDR1 SQVTM and CDR2 ANQGSEA. The CDR3 contains 13 residues. Unmatched junction bases numbered 7, after V lost 6 bases and J lost 4 bases.